The 21 T cell receptor beta chains in this list originate from one sample, sequenced in a study of response to subunit inactivated influenza vaccine. Each CDR3 protein gets one entry after TCRdb re-called the RT-PCR reads with MiXCR. The sample carries about 190,000 distinct CDR3 sequences, roughly an eighth recorded once. The source was CD8+ T cells sorted from PBMCs, collected 5 days after vaccination. Receptors were obtained from a man in his fifties or sixties who received an inactivated influenza vaccine.

This clonotype has more than one count but fewer than ten. This chain connects TRBV7-6 to TRBJ2-3, with 7 bases identical to TRBD1. Germline V gives CDR1 SGHVS, CDR2 FNYEAQ. This CDR3 comprises 14 residues. Trimming at V came to 3 bases and at J to 1 base, leaving 1 base not matched to a gene. CDR3 sequence reads: CASSFGTGTDTQYF. DNA for the CDR3: TGTGCCAGCAGCTTTGGGACAGGCACAGATACGCAGTATTTT.

This clonotype was detected only a few times. The genes are TRBV6-2 or TRBV6-3 and TRBJ2-7; tentative D call: TRBD2 (6 bases). Trimming removed 6 bases from V and 4 bases from J, with 19 bases in between. Germline V gives CDR1 MNHEY, CDR2 SVGEGT. The CDR3 extends over 15 amino acids. The CDR3 here is CASSPTWRGSYEQYF. The CDR3 DNA follows: TGTGCCAGCAGCCCTACCTGGCGGGGATCTTACGAGCAGTACTTC.

This clonotype was observed many times. This chain connects TRBV4-3 to TRBJ2-1, with 11 bases aligning to TRBD2. V was clipped by 0 bases and J by 10 bases; unmatched bases: 5. Germline-derived CDR1 and CDR2 are LGHNA and YSLEER. This CDR3 comprises 15 residues. DNA for the CDR3: TGCGCCAGCAGCCAAGACTTGGGACTAGCGGAGGAGCAGTTCTTC. It encodes CASSQDLGLAEEQFF.

The V and J genes are TRBV29-1 and TRBJ2-7; 7 bases fit TRBD1. The CDR3 is 13 amino acids. J was trimmed by 0 bases and V by 6 bases; bases with no gene match: 5. From germline, CDR1 is SQVTM and CDR2 ANQGSEA. The CDR3 region has the DNA TGCAGCGTCGGGACAGCCACCTCCTACGAGCAGTACTTC. It translates to CSVGTATSYEQYF.

This clonotype was detected a few times. CDR3 sequence (DNA): TGTGCCAGCAGTTCACCCGGGACAGGGCAGGGCTACACCTTC. It specifies CASSSPGTGQGYTF. The V call is TRBV6-5, the J call TRBJ1-2; TRBD1 agrees at 9 bases. Germline CDR1 MNHEY, CDR2 SVGAGI. The CDR3 length is 14 residues. Trimming took 4 bases from V and 8 from J; bases not matched to a gene: 8.

The chain joins TRBV15 to TRBJ1-5; possibly TRBD1 for D (5 bases). CDR3 length: 13 residues. V shed 5 bases and J shed 3 bases, with 8 bases lying between them. CDR1 is LNHNV and CDR2 is YYDKDF in the germline V gene (reference sequence). The CDR3 loop reads CATSGRDNQPQHF. The CDR3 bases are TGTGCCACCAGCGGCAGGGACAATCAGCCCCAGCATTTT.

This clonotype was detected only a few times. The V and J genes are TRBV28 and TRBJ2-1, with 11 bases identical to TRBD1. The CDR3 extends over 16 amino acids. The V segment lost 7 bases and the J segment 4 bases; nucleotides outside the gene matches: 9. CDR1 is MDHEN, CDR2 SYDVKM, per germline. CDR3 protein: CASTRHWDRGYNEQFF. As DNA, the CDR3 is TGTGCCAGCACCCGGCACTGGGACAGGGGGTACAATGAGCAGTTCTTC.

This clonotype was picked up many times. V and J are TRBV29-1 and TRBJ2-7, with no clear D. The CDR3 runs to 14 residues. CDR1 and CDR2 (germline): SQVTM, ANQGSEA. V lost 4 bases, J lost 4 bases, and 17 bases lay in between. CDR3 in amino acids: CSVVLTLRGYEQYF. The CDR3 DNA follows: TGCAGCGTTGTGCTTACATTACGTGGTTACGAGCAGTACTTC.

The V and J genes are TRBV3-1 and TRBJ2-1, with 9 positions matching TRBD1. Germline V gene lookup returns CDR1 LGHDT and CDR2 YNNKEL (reference sequence). V trimming: 0 bases; J trimming: 0 bases; junction bases outside the gene matches: 9. The CDR3 has 19 amino acids. The CDR3 DNA reads as TGTGCCAGCAGCCAAGATACAGGGGGCTTTCTTAGCTCCTACAATGAGCAGTTCTTC. It yields the protein CASSQDTGGFLSSYNEQFF.

V gene TRBV4-2 combines with J gene TRBJ2-7; D perhaps matches TRBD2 (6 bases). V was trimmed by 8 bases and J by 2 bases, leaving 22 bases between them. Germline V gives CDR1 LGHNA, CDR2 YNFKEQ. The CDR3 sequence is 16 residues long. The DNA of the CDR3 is TGTGCCAGCCGACTATACGAGCGGGCCGCTGCCTACGAGCAGTACTTC. Its protein is CASRLYERAAAYEQYF.

Concerning this clonotype itself: Germline and junction disagree at one end, which may indicate a read error. The chain has TRBV2 and TRBJ2-3, with 8 positions matching TRBD1. The CDR3 sequence is 12 residues long. The germline gives CDR1 SNHLY, CDR2 FYNNEI. CDR3 in amino acids: CARANPTGAIDF. CDR3 nucleotide sequence: TGTGCCAGAGCGAACCCGACAGGGGCCATTGATTTT. Drawing the rest from reference TRBV2 and TRBJ2-3, the complete variable domain is EPEVTQTPSHQVTQMGQEVILRCVPISNHLYFYWYRQILGQKVEFLVSFYNNEISEKSEIFDDQFSVERPDGSNFTLKIRSTKLEDSAMYFCARANPTGAIDFGPGTRLTVL.

The table lists this clonotype with a few counts. The chain recombines TRBV4-3 with TRBJ2-1; D remains ambiguous. Germline assignment: CDR1 LGHNA and CDR2 YSLEER. The CDR3 extends over 15 amino acids. Trimming took 1 base from V and 9 from J, leaving 16 bases between them. In nucleotides, the CDR3 is TGCGCCAGCAGCCAAGTGCCCGACTGGTCGGGTGAGCAGTTCTTC. Its translation: CASSQVPDWSGEQFF.

V is TRBV9 and J is TRBJ2-3; 8 bases map to TRBD2. The CDR3 extends over 15 amino acids. V trimming: 1 base; J trimming: 5 bases; junction bases outside the gene matches: 6. CDR1 is SGDLS, CDR2 YYNGEE, per germline. CDR3 DNA sequence: TGTGCCAGCAGCGTAAAGGCGGGAGGAATAGATACGCAGTATTTT. This sequence encodes CASSVKAGGIDTQYF.

This clonotype was detected a few times. This rearrangement joins TRBV6-5 to TRBJ2-3; 9 nucleotides agree with TRBD2. The CDR3 has 15 residues. The V and J ends lost 1 base and 6 bases, in that order; junction bases with no gene match: 5. Germline assignment: CDR1 MNHEY and CDR2 SVGAGI. The CDR3 here is CASSYLGLARDTQYF. The CDR3 coding sequence is TGTGCCAGCAGTTACTTGGGACTAGCTAGGGATACGCAGTATTTT.

In this sample, this clonotype turned up a few times. CDR3 nucleotides: TGTGCCAGCGGGATGACCACCCGGGGGGATACGCAGTATTTT. Translating gives CASGMTTRGDTQYF. The chain employs TRBV12-3 or TRBV12-4 and TRBJ2-3, with D perhaps TRBD2 (6 bases). The germline V and J ends were trimmed by 8 bases and 6 bases, with 18 bases remaining between them. The CDR3 spans 14 residues.

This clonotype was detected only a few times. The chain carries TRBV10-3 and TRBJ2-7; tentatively, D is TRBD2 (7 bases). CDR1 is ENHRY and CDR2 is SYGVKD in the germline V gene. This CDR3 has 14 amino acids. V lost 3 bases, J lost 2 bases, and 11 bases lay in between. The CDR3 sequence is CAISERGGPYEQYF. The CDR3, as DNA: TGTGCCATCAGTGAACGCGGGGGCCCCTACGAGCAGTACTTC.

The CDR3 reads CASSVDGTNEKLFF. The DNA for the CDR3 is TGTGCCAGCAGCGTGGACGGAACTAATGAAAAACTGTTTTTT. The chain joins TRBV7-2 to TRBJ1-4, with D uncertain. The CDR3 extends over 14 amino acids. Germline V gene sequence: CDR1 SGHTA, CDR2 FQGNSA. Trimming took 5 bases from V and 1 from J, leaving 8 bases between them.

This clonotype was observed once. The rearrangement uses TRBV13 and TRBJ2-7; 8 bases match TRBD2. Per germline, CDR1 PRHDT and CDR2 FYEKMQ (reference sequence). J was trimmed by 4 bases and V by 6 bases; bases with no gene match: 8. This CDR3 spans 14 amino acids. CDR3 loop: CASRFGGAPYEQYF. The CDR3 nucleotides read TGTGCCAGCAGATTCGGGGGGGCCCCGTACGAGCAGTACTTC.

This clonotype was detected a few times. V gene TRBV6-1 combines with J gene TRBJ2-3; 10 bases agree with TRBD1. From germline, CDR1 is MNHNS and CDR2 SASEGT. The CDR3 runs to 13 residues. V shed 10 bases and J 7 bases; nucleotides not matched to a gene: 8. CDR3 region: CATPGQGRNTQYF. In DNA, the CDR3 is TGTGCCACTCCGGGACAGGGGCGGAATACGCAGTATTTT.

This clonotype was picked up a small number of times. This chain uses TRBV29-1 with TRBJ2-3; D possibly uses TRBD1 or TRBD2 (5 bases each). This CDR3 has 14 residues. Per the germline V gene, CDR1 is SQVTM and CDR2 is ANQGSEA. The V gene lost 7 bases and the J gene lost 2 bases, with 16 bases spanning the gap. The CDR3 loop is CSAPMGDFTDTQYF. The DNA of the CDR3 is TGCAGCGCCCCCATGGGGGATTTCACAGATACGCAGTATTTT.

J is TRBJ2-6 and V is TRBV14; unclear D gene. The CDR3 runs 15 residues. CDR1 and CDR2 from the germline V gene are SGHDN and FVKESK. The ends were cut back, 3 bases at V and 4 bases at J, with 10 bases in the middle. The DNA of the CDR3 is TGTGCCAGCAGCCACCTGGAAGCGGGGGCCAACGTCCTGACTTTC. Amino acids: CASSHLEAGANVLTF.